This T cell receptor beta chain stems from a study of regulatory T cells in long-lasting Graves disease. Time point described: newly diagnosed GD, antithyroid drugs for less than 3 months. From RNA extracted from PBMCs, the TCR library was made. TCR beta libraries were built with iRepertoire HTBI primers and Arm-PCR of CDR3 regions. A single record per CDR3 protein comes from TCRdb applying MiXCR to the multiplex PCR reads. The sample has some 490,000 distinct CDR3 sequences; around 11% are singletons. CDR1 is MGHRA and CDR2 is YSYEKL in the germline V gene. The CDR3 consists of 16 residues. V dropped 4 bases and J dropped 3; count of bases not matched to a gene: 12. Many counts were recorded for this clonotype. The data also belong to a second study, concerning T cells in Graves' hyperthyroidism and ophthalmopathy.

This specimen was peripheral blood mononuclear cells (PBMCs), taken at new diagnosis, from a patient treated with antithyroid drugs. V gene TRBV4-1 combines with J gene TRBJ2-7; 7 bases are shared with TRBD1. The clonotype comes from a woman aged 25 to 39 with Graves disease. CDR3 bases: TGCGCCAGCAGCCGAACTACAGGGGTCACAAGCTACGAGCAGTACTTC. This sequence encodes CASSRTTGVTSYEQYF.